This T cell receptor (beta chain) was observed in a study of molecular identifiers for immune sequencing clone quantification. Bulk TCR library preparation followed previously described methods with listed TCR primers. Each CDR3 protein gets one entry after TCRdb re-called the PCR reads with MiXCR. This sample has 45,000 to 60,000 distinct CDR3 sequences, with roughly 38% found just once. Study-wide results and caveats: Reportedly, one cell's Jurkat TCR RNA was detected within 1,200,000 naive CD8 cells.

CDR3 length equals 16 residues. Trimming removed 6 bases from V and 0 bases from J, with 15 bases in between. The authors gated naive CD8 T cells as CD8+CD4-CCR7+CD45RA+ for sorting. This clonotype was counted ten times or more. Its antigen is not known. The J gene is TRBJ2-4, the V gene TRBV12-3 or TRBV12-4; possibly TRBD1 for D (6 bases). This TCR derives from a human donor in good health. Some libraries in this study had Jurkat cell RNA spiked in. The sample comprised naive CD8+ T cells from blood, with Jurkat cell RNA spiked in. Subset here: FACS-sorted CD8+CD4-CCR7+CD45RA+ naive T cells. The CDR3 protein is CASRKSGDGAKNIQYF. CDR3 bases: TGTGCCAGCAGGAAGTCAGGGGACGGAGCCAAAAACATTCAGTACTTC.